Listed below are T cell receptor beta chains from one sample, sequenced in a study of T cell responses to AZD1222 COVID-19 vaccine. Produced via immunoSEQ multiplex PCR; TCRdb's table is partial and in-frame only. The table has over 70,000 clones, about 83% seen once; the top ten hold 27%. The sequencing used peripheral blood, collected 28 days after the second dose of the MenACWY control vaccine. Receptors originate from an adult who received the MenACWY meningococcal vaccine as a control. Each CDR3 is given with its conserved first and last residue. D genes are given only for firm matches. The size field is filled for only some rows; it gives once, few, many or a size class.

clone size	J gene	V gene	D gene	CDR3 protein	CDR3 DNA
NA	TRBJ1-2	TRBV5-6	TRBD1	CASSLKATGRDYGYTF	TGTGCCAGCAGCTTGAAAGCGACAGGGAGGGACTATGGCTACACCTTC
NA	TRBJ1-4	TRBV2	NA	CASSEEGTPNEKLFF	TGTGCCAGCAGTGAAGAGGGGACGCCGAATGAAAAACTGTTTTTT
NA	TRBJ2-3	TRBV5-4	TRBD2	CASSRDGGAADTQYF	TGTGCCAGCAGCCGGGACGGGGGGGCAGCAGATACGCAGTATTTT
NA	TRBJ2-3	TRBV7-8	NA	CASRPTGTSNTDTQYF	TGTGCCAGCAGACCAACCGGGACCTCAAACACAGATACGCAGTATTTT
NA	TRBJ2-2	TRBV6-5	NA	CASSSGTNTGELFF	TGTGCCAGCAGTTCAGGGACGAACACCGGGGAGCTGTTTTTT
NA	TRBJ2-7	TRBV21-1	NA	CASSTRAGQYF	TGTGCCAGCAGCACCCGTGCCGGGCAGTACTTC
once	TRBJ2-5	TRBV7-2	NA	CASSLIWTPQETQYF	TGTGCCAGCAGCTTAATTTGGACCCCCCAAGAGACCCAGTACTTC
NA	TRBJ1-2	TRBV11-2	NA	CASSLGGYYGYTF	TGTGCCAGCAGCTTAGGAGGGTACTATGGCTACACCTTC
NA	TRBJ1-2	TRBV30	NA	CAWETVGGYTF	TGTGCCTGGGAGACAGTGGGTGGCTACACCTTC
NA	TRBJ2-3	TRBV11-3	NA	CASREYIDTQYF	TGTGCCAGCAGGGAGTATATAGATACGCAGTATTTT
many	TRBJ1-1	TRBV2	NA	CASRQDSQLEAFF	TGTGCCAGCCGGCAGGACAGTCAGCTTGAAGCTTTCTTT
NA	TRBJ1-2	TRBV6-1	NA	CASSELGGYTF	TGTGCCAGCAGTGAATTGGGGGGCTACACCTTC
few	TRBJ2-3	TRBV5-4	TRBD2	CASSVTSGVGDTQYF	TGTGCCAGCAGCGTGACTAGCGGGGTGGGAGATACGCAGTATTTT
NA	TRBJ1-6	TRBV3-1/TRBV3-2	NA	CASSQTRNSPLHF	TGTGCCAGCAGCCAAACGAGGAATTCACCCCTCCACTTT
NA	TRBJ1-1	TRBV12-3/TRBV12-4	TRBD1	CASSLTGAGAFF	TGTGCCAGCAGTTTGACAGGGGCAGGAGCTTTCTTT
NA	TRBJ2-3	TRBV7-8	TRBD2	CASSIYGLASTDTQYF	TGTGCCAGCAGCATCTATGGACTAGCGAGCACAGATACGCAGTATTTT
NA	TRBJ2-2	TRBV5-1	NA	CASSSLGGRNGELFF	TGCGCCAGCAGCTCGCTCGGGGGGCGGAACGGGGAGCTGTTTTTT
few	TRBJ2-7	TRBV20-1	TRBD1	CSASPGQGVNYEQYF	TGCAGTGCTAGTCCGGGGCAGGGGGTCAACTACGAGCAGTACTTC
once	TRBJ1-2	TRBV28	NA	CASSFIQANYGYTF	TGTGCCAGCAGTTTCATTCAGGCTAACTATGGCTACACCTTC
NA	TRBJ1-5	TRBV28	TRBD1	CASTMTGVGQPQHF	TGTGCCAGCACCATGACAGGGGTTGGTCAGCCCCAGCATTTT
NA	TRBJ2-2	TRBV10-3	NA	CAISEVPGSNTGELFF	TGTGCCATCAGTGAGGTCCCAGGATCGAACACCGGGGAGCTGTTTTTT
NA	TRBJ2-2	TRBV2	NA	CASKDSATGELFF	TGTGCCAGCAAGGACTCCGCCACCGGGGAGCTGTTTTTT
NA	TRBJ2-3	TRBV18	TRBD1	CASSPTGTGGWTDTQYF	TGTGCCAGCTCACCTACCGGGACAGGGGGGTGGACAGATACGCAGTATTTT
NA	TRBJ1-5	TRBV2	NA	CASSALDSNQPQHF	TGTGCCAGCAGCGCCTTGGACAGTAATCAGCCCCAGCATTTT
NA	TRBJ1-4	TRBV6-2/TRBV6-3	NA	CASSYNAQLQKGKLFF	TGTGCCAGCAGTTATAACGCTCAGCTCCAGAAGGGAAAACTGTTTTTT
NA	TRBJ2-7	TRBV10-3	NA	CATSPTQISYEQYF	TGTGCCACCTCTCCGACACAAATCTCCTACGAGCAGTACTTC
NA	TRBJ2-3	TRBV11-3	TRBD1	CASSSTGAVSDTQYF	TGTGCCAGCAGCTCGACAGGGGCCGTTTCAGATACGCAGTATTTT
NA	TRBJ1-3	TRBV6-5	NA	CASSYSGAPGNTIYF	TGTGCCAGCAGTTACTCCGGGGCTCCTGGAAACACCATATATTTT
NA	TRBJ1-4	TRBV2	NA	CASSVTGRDEKLFF	TGTGCCAGCAGTGTAACAGGGAGGGATGAAAAACTGTTTTTT
NA	TRBJ2-1	TRBV4-2	NA	CASSQEGPREGQFF	TGTGCCAGCAGCCAAGAGGGACCCCGGGAAGGCCAGTTCTTC
few	TRBJ2-1	TRBV6-5	NA	CASSYGSSAAQFF	TGTGCCAGCAGTTACGGTAGCTCGGCTGCCCAGTTCTTC
NA	TRBJ1-1	TRBV7-3	NA	CASSPILGTEAFF	TGTGCCAGCAGCCCGATTCTGGGGACTGAAGCTTTCTTT
NA	TRBJ2-7	TRBV19	NA	CASSPFRGLRPYEQYF	TGTGCCAGTAGTCCCTTTCGGGGGCTGAGGCCCTACGAGCAGTACTTC
few	TRBJ2-1	TRBV3-1/TRBV3-2	NA	CASSIWGTNEQFF	TGTGCCAGCAGCATTTGGGGGACCAATGAGCAGTTCTTC
NA	TRBJ1-1	TRBV30	NA	CAWSTGYGTEAFF	TGTGCCTGGTCCACAGGGTATGGCACTGAAGCTTTCTTT
NA	TRBJ2-3	TRBV11-2	TRBD2	CASSQGLGATDTQYF	TGTGCCAGCAGTCAAGGACTAGGCGCTACAGATACGCAGTATTTT
NA	TRBJ2-1	TRBV24-1	TRBD1	CATSDPTIQGDEQFF	TGTGCCACCAGTGACCCAACGATTCAGGGGGATGAGCAGTTCTTC
NA	TRBJ2-2	TRBV28	TRBD2	CASSSGLATGELFF	TGTGCCAGCAGTTCGGGACTAGCGACCGGGGAGCTGTTTTTT
NA	TRBJ1-2	TRBV19	TRBD1	CASTTGQGHYGYTF	TGTGCCAGTACAACGGGACAGGGACACTATGGCTACACCTTC
NA	TRBJ1-4	TRBV13	TRBD1	CASSPGTGGNEKLFF	TGTGCCAGCAGCCCGGGGACAGGGGGCAATGAAAAACTGTTTTTT
NA	TRBJ1-5	TRBV6-4	TRBD1	CASSDSGQGNQPQHF	TGTGCCAGCAGTGACTCGGGACAGGGAAATCAGCCCCAGCATTTT
few	TRBJ1-2	TRBV5-1	TRBD1	CASSATGTGVHGYTF	TGCGCCAGCAGCGCAACCGGGACAGGGGTCCATGGCTACACCTTC
NA	TRBJ1-2	TRBV21-1	NA	CASSQQGNCESNYGYTF	TGTGCCAGCAGCCAACAGGGAAATTGTGAGTCTAACTATGGCTACACCTTC
NA	TRBJ2-1	TRBV6-1	TRBD2	CASSEAQWTSGSVGEQFF	TGTGCCAGCAGTGAAGCCCAGTGGACTAGCGGGAGTGTTGGTGAGCAGTTCTTC
NA	TRBJ2-1	TRBV5-1	TRBD2	CASSLVLAGAGEQFF	TGCGCCAGCAGCTTGGTCCTAGCGGGGGCAGGTGAGCAGTTCTTC
NA	TRBJ2-3	TRBV28	NA	CASLDRSTDTQYF	TGTGCCAGCTTGGATAGGAGCACAGATACGCAGTATTTT
NA	TRBJ2-5	TRBV15	NA	CATSRQVQETQYF	TGTGCCACCAGCAGACAGGTCCAAGAGACCCAGTACTTC
NA	TRBJ1-1	TRBV10-3	NA	CAISGNTNTEAFF	TGTGCCATCAGTGGAAACACTAACACTGAAGCTTTCTTT
NA	TRBJ1-2	TRBV20-1	NA	CSAAGSKGYTF	TGCAGTGCAGCAGGGTCAAAAGGCTACACCTTC
NA	TRBJ2-2	TRBV5-1	NA	CASSLGSGNTGELFF	TGCGCCAGCAGCTTGGGTAGCGGGAACACCGGGGAGCTGTTTTTT
NA	TRBJ2-1	TRBV2	NA	CATLGGGYNEQFF	TGTGCCACCCTGGGAGGCGGGTACAATGAGCAGTTCTTC
once	TRBJ1-1	TRBV5-1	NA	CASRLGVEAFF	TGCGCCAGCAGGCTCGGGGTCGAAGCTTTCTTT
NA	TRBJ2-1	TRBV15	TRBD2	CATSRIPPGLAGHSYNEQFF	TGTGCCACCAGCAGAATACCACCGGGACTAGCGGGCCACTCCTACAATGAGCAGTTCTTC
NA	TRBJ1-1	TRBV5-5	NA	CASSLRGSAEAFF	TGTGCCAGCAGCTTAAGAGGCAGCGCTGAAGCTTTCTTT